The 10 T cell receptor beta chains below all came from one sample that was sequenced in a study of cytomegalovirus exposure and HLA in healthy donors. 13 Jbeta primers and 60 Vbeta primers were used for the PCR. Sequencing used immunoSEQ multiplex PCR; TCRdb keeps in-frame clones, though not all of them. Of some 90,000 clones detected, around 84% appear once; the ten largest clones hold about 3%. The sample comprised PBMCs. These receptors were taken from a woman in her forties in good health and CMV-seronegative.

CDR3 loop: CASSFKPTPGTFEARPQHF. CDR3 bases: TGTGCCAGCAGTTTCAAACCTACGCCCGGGACATTTGAAGCAAGGCCCCAGCATTTT. The chain employs TRBV28 and TRBJ1-5; D possibly corresponds to TRBD1 (6 bases). Germline V gene lookup returns CDR1 MDHEN and CDR2 SYDVKM. The ends were cut back, 3 bases at V and 9 bases at J, with 30 bases in the middle. CDR3 length equals 19 residues.

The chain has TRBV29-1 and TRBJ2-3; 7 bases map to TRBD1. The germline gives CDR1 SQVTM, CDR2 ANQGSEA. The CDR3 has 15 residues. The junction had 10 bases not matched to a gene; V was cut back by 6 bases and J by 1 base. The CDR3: CSVTYRGVGTDTQYF. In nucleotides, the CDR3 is TGCAGCGTCACTTACAGGGGTGTCGGCACAGATACGCAGTATTTT.

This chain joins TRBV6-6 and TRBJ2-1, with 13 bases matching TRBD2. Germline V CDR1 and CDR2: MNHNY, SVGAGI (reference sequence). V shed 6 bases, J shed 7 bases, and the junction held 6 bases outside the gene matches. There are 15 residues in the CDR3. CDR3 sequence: CASSLGLAGINEQFF. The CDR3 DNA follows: TGTGCCAGCAGCCTGGGACTAGCGGGAATAAATGAGCAGTTCTTC.

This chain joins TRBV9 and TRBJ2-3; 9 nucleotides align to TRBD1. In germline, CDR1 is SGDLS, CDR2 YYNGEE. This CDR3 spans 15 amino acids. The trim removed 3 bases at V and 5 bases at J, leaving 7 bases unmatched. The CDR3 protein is CASSALGQGQDTQYF. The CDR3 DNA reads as TGTGCCAGCAGCGCTCTAGGACAGGGGCAAGATACGCAGTATTTT.

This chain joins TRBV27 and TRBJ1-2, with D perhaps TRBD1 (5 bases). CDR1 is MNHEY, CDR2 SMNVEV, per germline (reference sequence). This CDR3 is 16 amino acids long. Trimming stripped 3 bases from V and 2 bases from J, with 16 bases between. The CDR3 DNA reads TGTGCCAGCAGTTTTACAGGTTCGGGAGGGAACTATGGCTACACCTTC. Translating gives CASSFTGSGGNYGYTF.

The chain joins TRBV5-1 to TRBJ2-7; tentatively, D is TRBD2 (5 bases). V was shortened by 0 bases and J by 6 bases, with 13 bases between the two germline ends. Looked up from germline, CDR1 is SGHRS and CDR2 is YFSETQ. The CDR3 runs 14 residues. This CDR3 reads CASSLDPGGVEQYF. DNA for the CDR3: TGCGCCAGCAGCTTGGACCCAGGAGGAGTCGAGCAGTACTTC. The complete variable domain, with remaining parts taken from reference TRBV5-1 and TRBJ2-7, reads KAGVTQTPRYLIKTRGQQVTLSCSPISGHRSVSWYQQTPGQGLQFLFEYFSETQRNKGNFPGRFSGRQFSNSRSEMNVSTLELGDSALYLCASSLDPGGVEQYFGPGTRLTVT.

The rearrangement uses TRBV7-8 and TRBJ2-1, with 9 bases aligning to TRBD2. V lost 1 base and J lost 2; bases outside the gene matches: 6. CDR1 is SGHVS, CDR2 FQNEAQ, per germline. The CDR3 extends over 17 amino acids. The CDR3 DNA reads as TGTGCCAGCAGCTTAGTGGCTAGCGGGGCCACCTACAATGAGCAGTTCTTC. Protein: CASSLVASGATYNEQFF.

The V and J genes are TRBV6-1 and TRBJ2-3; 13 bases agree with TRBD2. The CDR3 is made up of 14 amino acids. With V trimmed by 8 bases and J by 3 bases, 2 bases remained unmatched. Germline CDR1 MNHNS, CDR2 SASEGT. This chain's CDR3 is CASRTSGRTDTQYF. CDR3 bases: TGTGCCAGCCGGACTAGCGGGAGAACAGATACGCAGTATTTT.

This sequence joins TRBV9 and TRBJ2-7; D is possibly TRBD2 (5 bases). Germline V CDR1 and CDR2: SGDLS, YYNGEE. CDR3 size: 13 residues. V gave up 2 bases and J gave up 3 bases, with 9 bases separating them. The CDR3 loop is CASSVEANYEQYF. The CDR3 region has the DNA TGTGCCAGCAGCGTGGAGGCCAACTACGAGCAGTACTTC.

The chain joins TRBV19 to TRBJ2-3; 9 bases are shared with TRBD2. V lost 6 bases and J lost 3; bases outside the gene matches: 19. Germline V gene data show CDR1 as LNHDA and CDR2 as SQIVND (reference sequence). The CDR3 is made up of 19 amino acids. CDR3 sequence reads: CASRVSGVSGSSPTDTQYF. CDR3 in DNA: TGTGCCAGTAGAGTTTCGGGAGTTAGCGGGAGTTCCCCTACAGATACGCAGTATTTT.